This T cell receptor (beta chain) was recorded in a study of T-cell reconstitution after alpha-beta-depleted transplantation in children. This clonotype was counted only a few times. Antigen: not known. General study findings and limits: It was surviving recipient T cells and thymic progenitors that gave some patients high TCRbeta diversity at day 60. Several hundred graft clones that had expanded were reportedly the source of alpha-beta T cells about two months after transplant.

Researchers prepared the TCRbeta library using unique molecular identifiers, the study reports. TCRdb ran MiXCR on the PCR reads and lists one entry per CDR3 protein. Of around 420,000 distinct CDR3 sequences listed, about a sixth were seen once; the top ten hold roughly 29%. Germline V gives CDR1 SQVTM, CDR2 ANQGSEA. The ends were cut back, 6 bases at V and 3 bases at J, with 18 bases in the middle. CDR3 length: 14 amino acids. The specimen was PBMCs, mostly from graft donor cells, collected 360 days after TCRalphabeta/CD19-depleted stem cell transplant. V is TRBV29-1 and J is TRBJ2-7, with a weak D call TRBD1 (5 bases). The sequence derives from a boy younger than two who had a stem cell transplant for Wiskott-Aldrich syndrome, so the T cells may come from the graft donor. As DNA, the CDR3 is TGCAGCGTAGCCGCGGACAACAACCTCTACGAGCAGTACTTC. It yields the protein CSVAADNNLYEQYF.